Listed below are T cell receptor beta chains from one sample, sequenced in a study of blood T cell repertoires in COVID-19. The method was immunoSEQ multiplex PCR; TCRdb's version includes in-frame clones alone and lacks a portion of them. The table lists under 350,000 clones, roughly 90% of them singletons. Sequenced sample: peripheral blood. The receptors stem from a man aged 40-55 years with acute or convalescent COVID-19. The CDR3 runs from the conserved cysteine through the conserved F or W. A D gene is named only where the DNA matches it firmly.

d_call | j_call | v_call | cdr3_aa
- | TRBJ1-5 | TRBV28 | CASKAGGQPQHF
TRBD1 | TRBJ1-4 | TRBV11-2 | CASSLLGTVNEKLFF
TRBD2 | TRBJ2-3 | TRBV3-1/TRBV3-2 | CASSQDRLAGADTQYF
- | TRBJ2-6 | TRBV19 | CASRYNTGANVLTF
- | TRBJ1-1 | TRBV5-6 | CASSLGGGAAGTEAFF
TRBD2 | TRBJ2-3 | TRBV7-9 | CASSLTSGGTDTQYF
TRBD2 | TRBJ2-1 | TRBV5-1 | CASSLGTIGDEQFF
TRBD1 | TRBJ1-2 | TRBV6-5 | CASSYSRTGVGYTF
- | TRBJ2-3 | TRBV12-3/TRBV12-4 | CASSFTSRDTQYF
TRBD1 | TRBJ2-6 | TRBV2 | CAGQGARGANVLTF
- | TRBJ2-2 | TRBV6-1 | CASSEAWANTGELFF
- | TRBJ1-1 | TRBV15 | CATSRDGRAGNTEAFF
TRBD1 | TRBJ1-5 | TRBV5-6 | CASSLKTGNGQPQHF
- | TRBJ2-1 | TRBV6-2/TRBV6-3 | CASSLVPTGVSYNEQFF
TRBD2 | TRBJ2-1 | TRBV5-4 | CASSSTSGGNEQFF
- | TRBJ1-1 | TRBV3-1/TRBV3-2 | CASSQDTRNTEAFF
- | TRBJ1-2 | TRBV19 | CASSIPQSGYTF
- | TRBJ1-4 | TRBV11-3 | CASSPRVGPTNEKLFF
TRBD1 | TRBJ2-7 | TRBV15 | CATSGLLQGESVSYEQYF
- | TRBJ2-6 | TRBV27 | CASSFSVSGANVLTF
TRBD2 | TRBJ2-5 | TRBV2 | CASSGTGGETQYF
TRBD1 | TRBJ1-5 | TRBV19 | CASSITGAYSNQPQHF
- | TRBJ2-7 | TRBV11-2 | CASSLASNEQYF
TRBD1 | TRBJ1-4 | TRBV19 | CASSFRSGGKLSSTTNEKLFF
- | TRBJ2-2 | TRBV5-1 | CASSFTGTGELFF
- | TRBJ1-5 | TRBV4-1 | CASSQIPGQELYSNQPQHF
TRBD2 | TRBJ2-3 | TRBV10-2 | CASLLSGTQYF
- | TRBJ1-2 | TRBV29-1 | CSVEEGGYGYTF
TRBD1 | TRBJ1-3 | TRBV28 | CASTLGQYSGNTIYF
TRBD2 | TRBJ2-3 | TRBV10-3 | CAISEIGTSGSTDTQYF
- | TRBJ1-5 | TRBV6-4 | CASTAAPGGQPQHF
TRBD2 | TRBJ2-3 | TRBV5-4 | CASSLVIKAGTADTQYF
TRBD1 | TRBJ1-4 | TRBV5-1 | CASSFLGAGGSEKLFF
TRBD1 | TRBJ2-7 | TRBV10-3 | CATEDRGSEQYF
- | TRBJ2-7 | TRBV7-3 | CASSLFQGGEQYF
TRBD2 | TRBJ2-1 | TRBV19 | CASSTRLAGNYNEQFF
TRBD1 | TRBJ1-5 | TRBV6-5 | CASRLTGLGNQPQHF
- | TRBJ1-1 | TRBV11-2 | CASSFTRVNTEAFF
TRBD2 | TRBJ2-3 | TRBV5-5 | CASSLLVGGADTQYF
- | TRBJ2-5 | TRBV3-1/TRBV3-2 | CASSRRGEETQYF
- | TRBJ1-6 | TRBV3-1/TRBV3-2 | CASSQDGADSPLHF
TRBD1 | TRBJ1-6 | TRBV2 | CASSNRGNSPLHF
- | TRBJ1-3 | TRBV6-1 | CASSEVGGGNTIYF
- | TRBJ1-2 | TRBV19 | CASGAGAGGYTF
- | TRBJ1-5 | TRBV6-6 | CASSLQGGNQPQHF
- | TRBJ1-3 | TRBV29-1 | CSVGASEFGNTIYF